The entry below gives a single T cell receptor (beta chain) sequence along with its context. The junction and the germline gene differ at one end; a read error may be behind it. The CDR3 extends over 15 amino acids. Per the germline V gene, CDR1 is SGHRS and CDR2 is YFSETQ. This sample stems from a study of cytomegalovirus exposure and HLA in healthy donors. PCR employed 60 Vbeta and 13 Jbeta primers. Data came from immunoSEQ multiplex PCR; TCRdb stores just in-frame clones and leaves some out. The data show around 150,000 clones, nearly 80% seen once. The clonotype originates from a man aged 50-60 years in good health and CMV-seropositive. The genes are TRBV5-1 and TRBJ1-1, with D possibly being TRBD1 (6 bases). The sample comprised PBMCs. The CDR3 spells CASSLVVGRDTGAFF. CDR3 coding DNA: TGCGCCAGCAGCTTGGTGGTGGGTAGGGACACTGGAGCTTTCTTT.